These 6 T cell receptor beta chains share one sample of origin, sequenced in a study of shared clonotypes between healthy human individuals. Assay: immunoSEQ multiplex PCR; the TCRdb copy retains only in-frame clones and omits some. Found here are roughly 1.5 million clones, around 98% of them singletons; the top ten hold around 0.45%. Sequencing was carried out using naive CD4+ T cells sorted from blood. Stated subset: CD45RA+ positively selected. Every receptor here comes from a man aged 30-40 years in good health.

V usage is TRBV7-9 and J usage is TRBJ1-4; 8 bases match TRBD1. The V and J ends lost 2 bases and 0 bases, in that order; junction bases with no gene match: 5. The germline gives CDR1 SEHNR, CDR2 FQNEAQ (reference sequence). CDR3 length: 17 residues. The CDR3 spells CASSLRQGLATNEKLFF. The CDR3 nucleotides read TGTGCCAGCAGCTTACGACAGGGGCTCGCAACTAATGAAAAACTGTTTTTT. The whole variable domain, filled in from reference TRBV7-9 and TRBJ1-4, reads DTGVSQNPRHKITKRGQNVTFRCDPISEHNRLYWYRQTLGQGPEFLTYFQNEAQLEKSRLLSDRFSAERPKGSFSTLEIQRTEQGDSAMYLCASSLRQGLATNEKLFFGSGTQLSVL.

The rearrangement uses TRBV5-1 and TRBJ2-7; tentative D call: TRBD1 (5 bases). Germline V gives CDR1 SGHRS, CDR2 YFSETQ. V lost 3 bases, J lost 7 bases, and 20 bases lay in between. The CDR3 is 15 residues long. CDR3 sequence (DNA): TGCGCCAGCAGCTGGGTGCAGGGATCTCCTGGGGAGCAGTACTTC. It yields the protein CASSWVQGSPGEQYF.

The rearrangement joins TRBV7-2 to TRBJ2-3; 7 nucleotides align to TRBD2. This CDR3 contains 15 residues. The J segment lost 4 bases and the V segment lost 4 bases, leaving 8 bases of the junction unmatched. Germline V lookup: CDR1 SGHTA, CDR2 FQGNSA. CDR3 sequence (DNA): TGTGCCAGCAGCTCCGGGGCCCGGGGGGCAGATACGCAGTATTTT. It specifies CASSSGARGADTQYF.

V gene TRBV11-3 combines with J gene TRBJ2-3; D not certain. Germline-derived CDR1 and CDR2 are SGHNT and YENEEA. Trimming took off 1 base at V and 6 bases at J, with 11 bases between the two ends. CDR3 size: 14 residues. The CDR3 region is CASSLGRFDDTQYF. Here the CDR3 DNA reads TGTGCCAGCAGCTTAGGACGCTTCGACGATACGCAGTATTTT.

This chain joins TRBV6-6 and TRBJ1-4, with a possible D match to TRBD1 (5 bases). Germline V gene lookup returns CDR1 MNHNY and CDR2 SVGAGI (reference sequence). The length of the CDR3 is 16 residues. Trimming removed 2 bases from V and 0 bases from J, with 10 bases in between. The CDR3 is CASSYPRETTNEKLFF. The CDR3 DNA is TGTGCCAGCAGTTACCCCAGGGAAACAACTAATGAAAAACTGTTTTTT.

The rearrangement links TRBV7-2 to TRBJ1-5; possible D gene TRBD1, 5 bases. Germline V lookup: CDR1 SGHTA, CDR2 FQGNSA. Trimming pared 5 bases from V and 8 bases from J, leaving 19 bases between. CDR3 size: 15 residues. The CDR3 loop reads CASSPLRGRLEPQHF. CDR3 in DNA: TGTGCCAGCAGCCCCCTAAGGGGAAGACTGGAGCCCCAGCATTTT.